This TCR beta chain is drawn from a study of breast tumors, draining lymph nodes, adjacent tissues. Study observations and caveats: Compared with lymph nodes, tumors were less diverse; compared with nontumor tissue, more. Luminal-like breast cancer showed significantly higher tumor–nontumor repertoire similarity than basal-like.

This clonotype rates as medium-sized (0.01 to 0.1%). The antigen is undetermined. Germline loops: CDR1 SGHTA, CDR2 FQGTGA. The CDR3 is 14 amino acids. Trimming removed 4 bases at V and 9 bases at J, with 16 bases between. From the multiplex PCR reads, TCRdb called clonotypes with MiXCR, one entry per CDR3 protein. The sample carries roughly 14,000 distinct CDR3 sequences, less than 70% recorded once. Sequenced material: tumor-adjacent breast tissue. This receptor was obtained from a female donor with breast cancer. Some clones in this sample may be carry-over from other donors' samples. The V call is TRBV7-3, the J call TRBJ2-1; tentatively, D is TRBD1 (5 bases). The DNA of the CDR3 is TGTGCCAGCAGCTACGCAGGGAATTTAGGTGAGCAGTTCTTC. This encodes CASSYAGNLGEQFF.